This TCR beta chain was obtained from a study of T cell repertoires in cytomegalovirus infection. Whole-study context: Recently identified HLA-C-restricted CMV epitopes were among the peptides used. The public TCR beta signatures pointed to both CMV infection and matching HLA type. Points from the study as a whole: Dominating the ex vivo response were HLA-C-restricted CMV-specific TCR beta clonotypes.

TCRdb redid the calling of the reads with MiXCR, one entry per CDR3 protein. The sample has roughly 310,000 distinct CDR3 sequences; almost 30% are singletons. This clonotype was observed once. Its specificity is not known. Germline V gene data show CDR1 as SEHNR and CDR2 as FQNEAQ (reference sequence). This CDR3 comprises 14 residues. V lost 4 bases and J 0 bases, leaving 9 bases between the germline ends. The genes are TRBV7-9 and TRBJ1-2; possible D gene TRBD1, 6 bases. This TCR derives from a human donor in good health (CMV status not recorded). Some clones in this sample may be carry-over from other donors' samples. Sample: cultured PBMCs, taken from culture after CMV antigen stimulation. The chain's CDR3 is CASSYGQTNYGYTF. The CDR3 nucleotides read TGTGCCAGCAGCTACGGACAGACTAACTATGGCTACACCTTC.